This T cell receptor (beta chain) was recovered during a study of OX40 agonist ivuxolimab in advanced cancers. Study overall: An agonistic human IgG2 monoclonal antibody against OX40 (CD134) was given. From roughly 23 to 85 years was the age range, with a mean of about 56 years, and roughly 83% were male. There were three patients with partial responses, one having hepatocellular carcinoma and two cutaneous melanoma.

Notes on this clone: Its antigen is unidentified.

The CDR3 is made up of 17 amino acids. Germline lookup yields CDR1 SEHNR and CDR2 FQNEAQ (reference sequence). With V trimmed by 1 base and J by 5 bases, 13 bases remained unmatched. Using immunoSEQ multiplex PCR, the repertoire was profiled, and TCRdb retains in-frame clones only, with some absent. The sample includes about 40,000 clones, about 86% of them seen just once. Study-level findings and limits: Doses of 0.1 to 3.0 mg/kg were accompanied by clonal expansion of CD4+ and CD8+ blood T cells by week 6.

Sequences were derived from CD4+ or CD8+ T cells sorted from blood, sampled in a trial of the OX40 agonist ivuxolimab. The rearrangement links TRBV7-9 to TRBJ1-2; 7 positions agree with TRBD1. This TCR derives from an adult with an advanced solid tumor such as melanoma, head and neck, liver or kidney cancer. In DNA form, the CDR3 reads TGTGCCAGCAGCTTAGTCGGGCACCGACAGGGAGTGTATGGCTACACCTTC. Protein product: CASSLVGHRQGVYGYTF. Supplemented by reference TRBV7-9 and TRBJ1-2, the full variable domain reads DTGVSQNPRHKITKRGQNVTFRCDPISEHNRLYWYRQTLGQGPEFLTYFQNEAQLEKSRLLSDRFSAERPKGSFSTLEIQRTEQGDSAMYLCASSLVGHRQGVYGYTFGSGTRLTVV.